The table lists the clone carrying this T cell receptor (beta chain) with many counts. Its specificity is unknown. The record originates from a study of T-cell reconstitution after alpha-beta-depleted transplantation in children. In germline, CDR1 is SEHNR, CDR2 FQNEAQ (reference sequence). The CDR3 totals 13 residues. V lost 5 bases to trimming and J lost 8 bases, with 13 bases between them. Construction of the TCRbeta library involved unique molecular identifiers. Using its own MiXCR run on the PCR reads, TCRdb lists one record per CDR3 protein. The sample lists about 200,000 distinct CDR3 sequences, approximately 6.3% seen once, with just over 5.5% in the top ten. Study-level findings and limits: Reportedly, alpha-beta T cells present about two months post-transplant originated from several hundred expanded clones of graft origin. The origin of high day-60 TCRbeta diversity in some patients lay in surviving recipient T cells and thymic progenitors. When one year had passed after transplant, most T-cell counts and diversity came from newly produced T cells.

This clonotype was sampled from a boy under 10 years old with acute lymphoblastic leukemia, due to receive a stem cell transplant. This specimen consisted of PBMCs, obtained before TCRalphabeta/CD19-depleted stem cell transplant. The chain recombines TRBV7-9 with TRBJ2-1; D is unresolved. CDR3 in amino acids: CASSLRPRDEQFF. CDR3 sequence (DNA): TGTGCCAGCAGCCTAAGACCCCGGGATGAGCAGTTCTTC.